These 4 T cell receptor beta chains were all obtained from the same sample, sequenced in a study of blood T cell repertoires in COVID-19. The data were produced by immunoSEQ multiplex PCR, yet TCRdb's version contains in-frame clones alone and is incomplete. The data show about 99,000 clones, around 82% seen once. What was sequenced was peripheral blood. Receptor source: a human donor in a cohort sampled during active or convalescent COVID-19.

The V gene is TRBV11-3, the J gene TRBJ1-4, with D tentatively TRBD1 (6 bases). The V end lost 4 bases, the J end lost 4 bases, and 13 bases lay between the germline ends. Germline V CDR1 and CDR2: SGHNT, YENEEA. The length of the CDR3 is 15 residues. The CDR3 DNA sequence: TGTGCCAGCAGCTCGAGACGGACAGTTAATGAAAAACTGTTTTTT. Amino acid sequence: CASSSRRTVNEKLFF.

The V gene is TRBV9, the J gene TRBJ2-6; 9 positions match TRBD2. The CDR3 loop spans 18 amino acids. Trimming at V came to 2 bases and at J to 2 bases, leaving 8 bases not matched to a gene. In germline, CDR1 is SGDLS, CDR2 YYNGEE. The CDR3: CASSVPRGGRAGANVLTF. The DNA of the CDR3 is TGTGCCAGCAGCGTCCCGCGGGGGGGAAGGGCTGGGGCCAACGTCCTGACTTTC.

A single count supports this clone. V usage is TRBV19 and J usage is TRBJ1-1; 8 bases align to TRBD1. The CDR3 consists of 14 residues. Germline V CDR1 and CDR2: LNHDA, SQIVND (reference sequence). Trimming took 4 bases from V and 1 from J; bases not matched to a gene: 2. The CDR3 loop is CASSRDRKNTEAFF. CDR3 coding DNA: TGTGCCAGTAGTAGGGACAGGAAGAACACTGAAGCTTTCTTT.

This chain links TRBV24-1 with TRBJ1-2; 10 bases map to TRBD1. The germline CDR1 and CDR2 sequences are KGHDR and SFDVKD. V lost 2 bases to trimming and J lost 4 bases; unmatched junction nucleotides: 3. This CDR3 contains 15 residues. CDR3 coding DNA: TGTGCCACCAGTGATTGGACAGGGGGAAGCTATGGCTACACCTTC. It codes for CATSDWTGGSYGYTF.